This TCR beta chain appears in the sequencing data of a study of blood T cell repertoires in COVID-19. Study details: COVID-19 samples from acute and convalescent phases originated in the United States, Italy and Spain. In each case, the material was cDNA or gDNA derived from T cells, B-cell-depleted T cells, or PBMCs.

The method was immunoSEQ multiplex PCR; TCRdb's version includes in-frame clones alone and lacks a portion of them. Altogether approximately 400,000 clones are present, 80% to 90% being singletons, with the ten largest covering around 1.3%. Donors in Cohort 3 counted as recovered after two negative PCRs, clearance, or symptom resolution. This clone was seen only once. Between the trimmed V and J ends, which lost 4 bases and 0 bases, there was a span of 9 bases. The CDR3 has 15 residues. From germline, CDR1 is SGHAT and CDR2 FQNNGV. Sequencing was carried out using PBMCs or T cells enriched from blood (not recorded which). This chain links TRBV11-2 with TRBJ1-4; perhaps TRBD1 as D (5 bases). This clonotype was obtained from a man younger than 45 who had recovered from COVID-19. Here the CDR3 DNA reads TGTGCCAGCAGCTCTACAGGCACAACTAATGAAAAACTGTTTTTT. Translation gives CASSSTGTTNEKLFF. Looking up the rest from reference TRBV11-2 and TRBJ1-4 gives the full variable domain: EAGVAQSPRYKIIEKRQSVAFWCNPISGHATLYWYQQILGQGPKLLIQFQNNGVVDDSQLPKDRFSAERLKGVDSTLKIQPAKLEDSAVYLCASSSTGTTNEKLFFGSGTQLSVL.